A single sample is the source of the 20 T cell receptor beta chains below, sequenced in a study of blood T cell repertoires in COVID-19. Method: immunoSEQ multiplex PCR; TCRdb's copy keeps in-frame clones and lacks some. The sample carries about 250,000 clones, more than 70% recorded once. What was sequenced was peripheral blood. The receptors come from a woman in her 30s with COVID-19, enrolled during active disease.

The V call is TRBV12-3 or TRBV12-4, the J call TRBJ2-1; possibly TRBD1 for D (5 bases). The V and J ends lost 1 base and 14 bases respectively, with 12 bases between them. This CDR3 region has 12 residues. For the CDR3, the DNA is TGTGCCAGCAGTTTAGGGGGCTGGCTTGAGTTCTTC. Its protein product is CASSLGGWLEFF.

This rearrangement joins TRBV24-1 to TRBJ2-5; 9 nucleotides match TRBD2. Germline CDR1 and CDR2: KGHDR and SFDVKD. After removal of 3 bases from V and 1 base from J, the junction contained 8 bases not matched to a gene. The CDR3 is 17 amino acids. CDR3 region: CATSDANIAGAQETQYF. CDR3 nucleotide sequence: TGTGCCACCAGTGATGCAAACATAGCGGGGGCCCAAGAGACCCAGTACTTC.

The rearrangement joins TRBV5-4 to TRBJ1-4; D unresolved. CDR3 length: 15 residues. CDR1 and CDR2 from the germline V gene are SGHNT and YYREEE (reference sequence). The V and J ends lost 2 bases and 6 bases respectively, with 14 bases between them. The CDR3 sequence: CASSLSPRGDEKLFF. The DNA of the CDR3 is TGTGCCAGCAGCTTAAGTCCCCGGGGAGATGAAAAACTGTTTTTT.

The CDR3 region has the DNA TGCAGCGTTGATTCGGGGTACAATGAGCAGTTCTTC. Residues: CSVDSGYNEQFF. The genes are TRBV29-1 and TRBJ2-1; TRBD2 is a possible D gene (5 bases). CDR1 SQVTM and CDR2 ANQGSEA come from the germline V gene. This CDR3 is built from 12 residues. V lost 3 bases and J lost 4, with 7 bases in between.

This clone was counted a single time. The chain is built from TRBV2 and TRBJ1-5, with D unclear. There are 14 residues in the CDR3. V lost 6 bases, J lost 2 bases, and 11 bases lay in between. CDR1 is SNHLY, CDR2 FYNNEI, per germline. The CDR3 DNA is TGTGCCAGCAGGTTAGGAGGCGGCAATCAGCCCCAGCATTTT. Its translation: CASRLGGGNQPQHF.

J is TRBJ2-7 and V is TRBV7-2, with D possibly matching TRBD2 (6 bases). V dropped 3 bases and J dropped 9 bases, with 15 bases sitting between them. This CDR3 comprises 13 residues. CDR1 is SGHTA and CDR2 is FQGNSA in the germline V gene. The CDR3 spells CASSFTPGEAQYV. The CDR3 DNA reads TGTGCCAGCAGCTTTACCCCGGGAGAAGCGCAGTACGTC.

The rearrangement links TRBV10-1 to TRBJ1-1; unclear D gene. Between the trimmed V and J ends, which lost 7 bases and 1 base, there was a span of 10 bases. The CDR3 extends over 13 amino acids. CDR1 is WNHNN, CDR2 SYGVQD, per germline (reference sequence). CDR3 sequence: CASTREANTEAFF. The CDR3 nucleotides are TGCGCCAGCACCCGGGAGGCGAACACTGAAGCTTTCTTT.

V gene TRBV6-5 combines with J gene TRBJ1-4; D might be TRBD1 (5 bases). The V gene lost 6 bases and the J gene lost 7 bases, with 18 bases spanning the gap. This CDR3 comprises 15 residues. Germline values: CDR1 MNHEY, CDR2 SVGAGI. Here the CDR3 DNA reads TGTGCCAGCAGCACCCACTCCAGGGCGGTTGAAAAACTGTTTTTT. Translated: CASSTHSRAVEKLFF.

V gene TRBV24-1 combines with J gene TRBJ2-1, with 12 bases fitting TRBD1. Germline V gene lookup returns CDR1 KGHDR and CDR2 SFDVKD. The ends lost 5 bases at V and 8 bases at J; junction bases unmatched: 6. CDR3 length: 15 amino acids. CDR3 in DNA: TGTGCCACCAGTGGGGACAGGGGGCTGAGGGATGAGCAGTTCTTC. It encodes CATSGDRGLRDEQFF.

This CDR3 is CATSGAQGAPNEQFF. The CDR3 bases are TGTGCCACCAGTGGAGCACAGGGGGCCCCCAATGAGCAGTTCTTC. The V and J genes are TRBV24-1 and TRBJ2-1; 9 bases align to TRBD1. Losses at the gene ends were 5 bases for V and 6 bases for J; bases not matched to a gene: 7. Germline CDR1 reads KGHDR; CDR2 reads SFDVKD. The CDR3 runs 15 residues.

This sequence joins TRBV6-5 and TRBJ2-5, with a tentative D call TRBD2 (7 bases). CDR3 length equals 13 residues. CDR1 is MNHEY, CDR2 SVGAGI, per germline. Trimming removed 4 bases at V and 5 bases at J, with 11 bases between. CDR3 sequence: CASSWGGLETQYF. CDR3 nucleotides: TGTGCCAGCAGTTGGGGGGGGCTGGAGACCCAGTACTTC.

The genes are TRBV9 and TRBJ2-7; D may be TRBD1 (7 bases). The CDR3 contains 14 residues. CDR1 is SGDLS, CDR2 YYNGEE, per germline. Between the trimmed V and J ends, which lost 0 bases and 6 bases, there was a span of 13 bases. The CDR3 reads CASSVEEGAFEQYF. As DNA, the CDR3 is TGTGCCAGCAGCGTAGAGGAGGGGGCCTTCGAGCAGTACTTC.

The rearrangement uses TRBV6-6 and TRBJ2-1, with TRBD1 matching 9 bases. This CDR3 spans 15 amino acids. Trimming at V came to 5 bases and at J to 0 bases, leaving 2 bases not matched to a gene. CDR1 is MNHNY, CDR2 SVGAGI, per germline (reference sequence). CDR3 region: CASSQQGASYNEQFF. The CDR3 DNA reads TGTGCCAGCAGTCAACAGGGGGCCTCCTACAATGAGCAGTTCTTC.

The V call is TRBV3-1 (or the pseudogene TRBV3-2), the J call TRBJ1-3, with D maybe TRBD1 (6 bases). From germline, CDR1 is LGHDT and CDR2 YNNKEL (reference sequence). The V end lost 1 base, the J end lost 0 bases, and 10 bases lay between the germline ends. The CDR3 has 16 residues. The CDR3 loop reads CASSQGDIYSGNTIYF. DNA of the CDR3: TGTGCCAGCAGCCAAGGGGACATCTACTCTGGAAACACCATATATTTT.

This chain joins TRBV19 and TRBJ1-4; D is unclear. The CDR3 contains 14 residues. Trimming pared 4 bases from V and 8 bases from J, leaving 14 bases between. In germline, CDR1 is LNHDA, CDR2 SQIVND (reference sequence). The CDR3 DNA follows: TGTGCCAGTAGTACCCGCAGAGGAAGGGAAAAACTGTTTTTT. Protein: CASSTRRGREKLFF.

The rearrangement uses TRBV3-1 (or the pseudogene TRBV3-2) and TRBJ1-1; D call uncertain. CDR1 is LGHDT, CDR2 YNNKEL, per germline (reference sequence). Trimming stripped 1 base from V and 10 bases from J, with 13 bases between. The CDR3 is 13 amino acids. The CDR3 is CASSQGSGYGAFF. In DNA, the CDR3 is TGTGCCAGCAGCCAAGGTAGCGGGTACGGAGCTTTCTTT.

The rearrangement links TRBV29-1 to TRBJ1-1, with 7 bases aligning to TRBD1. Germline V gives CDR1 SQVTM, CDR2 ANQGSEA. This CDR3 has 12 residues. V lost 5 bases to trimming and J lost 5 bases; unmatched junction nucleotides: 5. The chain's CDR3 is CSVSQGETEAFF. CDR3 sequence (DNA): TGCAGCGTTTCCCAGGGGGAGACTGAAGCTTTCTTT.

The rearrangement uses TRBV2 and TRBJ2-2, with TRBD1 identical over 7 bases. Germline V gene lookup returns CDR1 SNHLY and CDR2 FYNNEI. The V segment lost 7 bases and the J segment 6 bases; nucleotides outside the gene matches: 8. This CDR3 spans 14 amino acids. The DNA of the CDR3 is TGTGCCAGCACCGTAGAACAGGGGTCCGGGGAGCTGTTTTTT. This sequence encodes CASTVEQGSGELFF. Filled out from reference TRBV2 and TRBJ2-2, the complete variable domain reads EPEVTQTPSHQVTQMGQEVILRCVPISNHLYFYWYRQILGQKVEFLVSFYNNEISEKSEIFDDQFSVERPDGSNFTLKIRSTKLEDSAMYFCASTVEQGSGELFFGEGSRLTVL.

V is TRBV3-1 (or the pseudogene TRBV3-2) and J is TRBJ1-3, with D possibly matching TRBD1 (5 bases). Germline values: CDR1 LGHDT, CDR2 YNNKEL (reference sequence). The CDR3 extends over 15 amino acids. V was cut by 3 bases and J by 2 bases, with 11 bases left in between. CDR3 residues: CASSQGDYPGNTIYF. In DNA form, the CDR3 reads TGTGCCAGCAGCCAGGGGGACTACCCTGGAAACACCATATATTTT.

The chain employs TRBV12-2 and TRBJ1-2; whether TRBD1, the table's D call, matches the DNA was not checked. TRBV12-2 is termed a pseudogene. The CDR3 spans 12 residues. The CDR3 bases are TGTGCAAGTCGCTTCGACAGGGTTGGCTACACCTTC. This gives the protein CASRFDRVGYTF.